The 19 T cell receptor beta chains below come from one sample, sequenced in a study of blood T cells in healthy people across ages. Primed by a sample-barcoded 5' primer and a J-beta primer mix, a second PCR proceeded for about 7 to 12 cycles. TCRdb fed the 5' RACE reads into MiXCR, producing one record per CDR3 protein. The table includes some 710,000 distinct CDR3 sequences, 22% detected once. Sequenced input: blood. These receptors came from a man aged 65 to 85 in good health.

This clonotype was counted between two and nine times. V and J are TRBV10-3 and TRBJ1-2; no clear D. Germline CDR1 reads ENHRY; CDR2 reads SYGVKD. V lost 2 bases and J 2 bases, leaving 6 bases between the germline ends. The CDR3 is 13 amino acids. The CDR3 DNA sequence: TGTGCCATCAGTGAGAAAGACAACTATGGCTACACCTTC. This codes for CAISEKDNYGYTF.

This clonotype appeared a few times. The gene calls are TRBV12-3 or TRBV12-4 and TRBJ1-5, with a weak D call TRBD1 (6 bases). V lost 2 bases and J lost 5, with 13 bases in between. The CDR3 length is 15 residues. CDR3 DNA: TGTGCCAGCAGTTTAAATGGGGGGCCCGATCAGCCCCAGCATTTT. Its translation is CASSLNGGPDQPQHF.

The rearrangement links TRBV18 to TRBJ2-3; 13 bases line up with TRBD2. The CDR3 has 16 residues. The germline gives CDR1 KGHSH, CDR2 LQKENI. J lost 5 bases, V lost 3 bases, and 5 bases had no gene match. CDR3 in DNA: TGTGCCAGCTCACCGCAACTAGCGGGGGGGCAAGATACGCAGTATTTT. Its translation: CASSPQLAGGQDTQYF.

The chain uses TRBV5-1 and TRBJ2-7; perhaps TRBD1 as D (5 bases). This CDR3 comprises 14 residues. V lost 1 base and J 7 bases, leaving 15 bases between the germline ends. Per the germline V gene, CDR1 is SGHRS and CDR2 is YFSETQ. CDR3 sequence (DNA): TGCGCCAGCAGCTTGAGGGCAGGGTCCAATGAGCAGTACTTC. Residues: CASSLRAGSNEQYF.

The chain couples TRBV15 to TRBJ1-2, with 7 bases that match TRBD1. The J segment lost 8 bases and the V segment lost 1 base, leaving 7 bases of the junction unmatched. The CDR3 loop spans 14 amino acids. The germline V gene encodes CDR1 LNHNV and CDR2 YYDKDF (reference sequence). CDR3 coding DNA: TGTGCCACCAGCAGAGCCTCGACAGGGAAAGGCTACACCTTC. Its protein product is CATSRASTGKGYTF.

This clonotype was observed a handful of times. This sequence joins TRBV6-4 and TRBJ2-1; 12 nucleotides agree with TRBD2. Per the germline V gene, CDR1 is MRHNA and CDR2 is SNTAGT. The CDR3 contains 17 residues. After removal of 8 bases from V and 5 bases from J, the junction contained 13 bases not matched to a gene. The CDR3: CASPRGASGRANNEQFF. DNA of the CDR3: TGTGCCAGCCCTCGTGGGGCTAGCGGGAGGGCCAACAATGAGCAGTTCTTC.

This clonotype was picked up a small number of times. The chain employs TRBV3-1 and TRBJ1-5, with unresolved D. CDR1 is LGHDT, CDR2 YNNKEL, per germline (reference sequence). The V end was cut by 3 bases, the J end by 0 bases, with 6 bases between. The CDR3 contains 14 residues. The CDR3: CASSQTNSNQPQHF. CDR3 bases: TGTGCCAGCAGCCAGACAAATAGCAATCAGCCCCAGCATTTT.

This clonotype was picked up a small number of times. V gene TRBV6-1 combines with J gene TRBJ2-3; 10 positions agree with TRBD2. Germline CDR1 is MNHNS and CDR2 is SASEGT. This CDR3 spans 15 amino acids. Losses at the gene ends were 7 bases for V and 2 bases for J; bases not matched to a gene: 6. DNA for the CDR3: TGTGCCAGCAATAGACTAGCGGGCCCCACAGATACGCAGTATTTT. It specifies CASNRLAGPTDTQYF.

CDR3 bases: TGCAGTGCCAAAGGGGAGGGATGGATCCAAGAGACCCAGTACTTC. Protein: CSAKGEGWIQETQYF. The chain recombines TRBV20-1 with TRBJ2-5; 7 bases agree with TRBD2. The CDR3 has 15 amino acids. The germline V gene has CDR1 DFQATT and CDR2 SNEGSKA (reference sequence). V shed 6 bases, J shed 1 base, and the junction held 11 bases outside the gene matches.

V is TRBV7-9 and J is TRBJ2-7; D not resolved. This CDR3 has 14 residues. Trimming removed 2 bases at V and 5 bases at J, with 13 bases between. Per germline, CDR1 SEHNR and CDR2 FQNEAQ (reference sequence). The CDR3 is CASSLPTIPHEQYF. As DNA, the CDR3 is TGTGCCAGCAGCTTACCTACGATTCCCCACGAGCAGTACTTC.

The V call is TRBV7-2, the J call TRBJ1-1; D not certain. Germline V gene lookup returns CDR1 SGHTA and CDR2 FQGNSA. The V and J ends lost 1 base and 3 bases respectively, with 6 bases between them. The CDR3 runs 13 residues. The CDR3 spells CASSLVSYTEAFF. CDR3 sequence (DNA): TGTGCCAGCAGCTTAGTTTCCTACACTGAAGCTTTCTTT.

This chain uses TRBV12-3 or TRBV12-4 with TRBJ1-5; maybe TRBD1 (5 bases). This CDR3 contains 17 residues. Trimming removed 3 bases at V and 6 bases at J, with 21 bases between. This CDR3 reads CASSLKLPGIRSQPQHF. The CDR3 nucleotides read TGTGCCAGCAGTTTGAAACTCCCAGGGATAAGATCTCAGCCCCAGCATTTT.

The CDR3 region is CASRRVGSDYGYTF. The CDR3 nucleotides read TGTGCCAGCAGGCGCGTTGGCAGCGACTATGGCTACACCTTC. The chain employs TRBV3-1 and TRBJ1-2, with no clear D. Between the trimmed V and J ends, which lost 6 bases and 3 bases, there was a span of 14 bases. The germline CDR1 and CDR2 sequences are LGHDT and YNNKEL (reference sequence). The CDR3 extends over 14 amino acids.

In its sample, this clonotype was seen a few times. The V and J genes are TRBV5-5 and TRBJ1-1; 10 bases are a match to TRBD1. The CDR3 has 16 amino acids. Germline CDR1 is SGHKS and CDR2 is YYEKEE (reference sequence). Losses at the gene ends were 2 bases for V and 4 bases for J; bases not matched to a gene: 8. As DNA, the CDR3 is TGTGCCAGCAGCTTCCGGACAGGGGGAACGAGCACTGAAGCTTTCTTT. Amino acids: CASSFRTGGTSTEAFF. The full variable domain, its missing parts supplied by reference TRBV5-5 and TRBJ1-1, is DAGVTQSPTHLIKTRGQQVTLRCSPISGHKSVSWYQQVLGQGPQFIFQYYEKEERGRGNFPDRFSARQFPNYSSELNVNALLLGDSALYLCASSFRTGGTSTEAFFGQGTRLTVV.

This clonotype was seen a few times. This sequence joins TRBV6-5 and TRBJ2-5, with 8 positions matching TRBD2. Per germline, CDR1 MNHEY and CDR2 SVGAGI. CDR3 size: 14 residues. With 6 bases clipped from V and 2 bases from J, the junction kept 5 bases outside the gene matches. CDR3 sequence reads: CASRGSGDQETQYF. CDR3 coding DNA: TGTGCCAGCAGGGGTAGCGGGGATCAAGAGACCCAGTACTTC.

The chain carries TRBV15 and TRBJ1-3; D is unclear. V gave up 0 bases and J gave up 0 bases, with 6 bases separating them. The germline V gene encodes CDR1 LNHNV and CDR2 YYDKDF (reference sequence). The CDR3 totals 15 residues. CDR3 loop: CATSRDKGSGNTIYF. In DNA, the CDR3 is TGTGCCACCAGCAGAGATAAAGGCTCTGGAAACACCATATATTTT.

This clonotype came up a few times. The gene calls are TRBV12-3 or TRBV12-4 and TRBJ1-4, with a weak D call TRBD1 (6 bases). V was shortened by 3 bases and J by 4 bases, with 12 bases between the two germline ends. CDR3 length equals 15 residues. CDR3 nucleotide sequence: TGTGCCAGCAGTTTTGGGGGGCGCGGTAATGAAAAACTGTTTTTT. This codes for CASSFGGRGNEKLFF.

The rearrangement uses TRBV20-1 and TRBJ1-2; D not certain. This CDR3 spans 15 amino acids. Trimming took off 3 bases at V and 0 bases at J, with 14 bases between the two ends. In germline, CDR1 is DFQATT, CDR2 SNEGSKA (reference sequence). The CDR3: CSASPAAVANYGYTF. The CDR3, as DNA: TGCAGTGCTAGCCCGGCGGCGGTAGCTAACTATGGCTACACCTTC.

The J gene is TRBJ2-3, the V gene TRBV12-3 or TRBV12-4; 8 nucleotides align to TRBD1. CDR3 size: 15 residues. The V gene end was trimmed by 4 bases and the J gene end by 1 base; junction bases not matched to a gene: 4. CDR3: CASSWTGTGTDTQYF. CDR3 nucleotide sequence: TGTGCCAGCAGTTGGACAGGGACCGGCACAGATACGCAGTATTTT.